This T cell receptor beta chain was captured in a study of OX40 agonist ivuxolimab in advanced cancers. Study as a whole: Partial responses were achieved by three patients: one hepatocellular carcinoma, two cutaneous melanoma.

The repertoire was sequenced with immunoSEQ multiplex PCR; TCRdb's copy has only in-frame clones and lacks some. The data contain tens of thousands of clones, around 94% of them seen just once; the ten biggest clones take up 9.6%. The CDR3 contains 14 residues. V lost 6 bases to trimming and J lost 0 bases; unmatched junction nucleotides: 3. Germline V gene data show CDR1 as MDHEN and CDR2 as SYDVKM. The chain employs TRBV28 and TRBJ1-1; 8 positions match TRBD1. The sequence derives from an adult with an advanced solid tumor such as melanoma, head and neck, liver or kidney cancer. The specimen was CD4+ or CD8+ T cells sorted from blood, collected in a trial of the OX40 agonist ivuxolimab. The CDR3 is CASSLDRVNTEAFF. CDR3 in DNA: TGTGCCAGCAGCTTGGACAGGGTGAACACTGAAGCTTTCTTT.